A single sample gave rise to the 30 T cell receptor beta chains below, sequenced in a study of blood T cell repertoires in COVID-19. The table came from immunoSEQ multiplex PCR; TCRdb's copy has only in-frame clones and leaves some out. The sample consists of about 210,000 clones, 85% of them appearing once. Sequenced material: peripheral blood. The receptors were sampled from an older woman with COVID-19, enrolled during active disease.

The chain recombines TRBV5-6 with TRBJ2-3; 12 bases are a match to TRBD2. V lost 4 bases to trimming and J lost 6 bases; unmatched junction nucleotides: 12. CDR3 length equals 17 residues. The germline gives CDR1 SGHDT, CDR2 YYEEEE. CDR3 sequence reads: CASSRRTSGVGMDTQYF. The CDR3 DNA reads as TGTGCCAGCAGCCGAAGGACTAGCGGGGTAGGGATGGATACGCAGTATTTT.

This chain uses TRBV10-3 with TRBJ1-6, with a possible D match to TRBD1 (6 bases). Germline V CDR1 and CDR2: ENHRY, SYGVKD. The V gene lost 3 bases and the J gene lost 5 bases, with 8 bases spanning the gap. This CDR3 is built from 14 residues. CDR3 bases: TGTGCCATCAGTGACACAGGGAATAATTCACCCCTCCACTTT. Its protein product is CAISDTGNNSPLHF.

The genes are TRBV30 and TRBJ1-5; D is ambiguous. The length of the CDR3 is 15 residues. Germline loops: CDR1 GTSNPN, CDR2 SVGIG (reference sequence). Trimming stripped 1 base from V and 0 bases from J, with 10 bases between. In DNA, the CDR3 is TGTGCCTGGAGTGATACAGAGTATAGCAATCAGCCCCAGCATTTT. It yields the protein CAWSDTEYSNQPQHF.

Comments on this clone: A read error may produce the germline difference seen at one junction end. The CDR3 sequence: CARISGPSIF. The CDR3 DNA reads TGTGCCAGAATTAGTGGGCCCTCCATCTTC. The chain joins TRBV5-3 to TRBJ1-2; D is undetermined. TRBV5-3 is marked as an open reading frame, function uncertain. This CDR3 is built from 10 residues.

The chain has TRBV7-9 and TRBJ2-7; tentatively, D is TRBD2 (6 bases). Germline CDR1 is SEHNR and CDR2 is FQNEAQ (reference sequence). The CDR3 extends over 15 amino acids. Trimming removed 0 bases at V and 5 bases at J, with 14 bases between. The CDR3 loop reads CASSLAEGLENEQYF. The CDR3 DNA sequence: TGTGCCAGCAGCTTAGCGGAGGGTCTCGAGAACGAGCAGTACTTC.

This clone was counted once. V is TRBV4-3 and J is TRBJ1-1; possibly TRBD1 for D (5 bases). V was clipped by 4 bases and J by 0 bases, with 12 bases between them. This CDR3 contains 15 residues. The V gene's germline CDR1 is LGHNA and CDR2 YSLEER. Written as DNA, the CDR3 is TGCGCCAGCAGCCGGGGACTGGGAATGAACACTGAAGCTTTCTTT. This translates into CASSRGLGMNTEAFF.

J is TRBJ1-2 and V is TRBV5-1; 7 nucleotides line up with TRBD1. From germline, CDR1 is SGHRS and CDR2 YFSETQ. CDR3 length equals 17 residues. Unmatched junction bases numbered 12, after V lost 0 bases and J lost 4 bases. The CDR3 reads CASSLVYGDRSVYGYTF. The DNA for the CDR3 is TGCGCCAGCAGCTTGGTTTATGGGGACAGATCCGTCTATGGCTACACCTTC.

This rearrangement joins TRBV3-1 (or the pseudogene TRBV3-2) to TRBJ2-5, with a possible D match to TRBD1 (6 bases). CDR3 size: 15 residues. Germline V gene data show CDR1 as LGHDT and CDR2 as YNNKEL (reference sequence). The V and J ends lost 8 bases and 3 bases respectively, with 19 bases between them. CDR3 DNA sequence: TGTGCCAGCCACTTTGTAACAGGGCGGAAAGAGACCCAGTACTTC. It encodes CASHFVTGRKETQYF.

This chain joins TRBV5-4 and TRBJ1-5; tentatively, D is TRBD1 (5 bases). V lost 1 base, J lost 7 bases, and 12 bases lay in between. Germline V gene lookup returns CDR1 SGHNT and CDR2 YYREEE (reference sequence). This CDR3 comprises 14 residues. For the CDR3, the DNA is TGTGCCAGCAGCTTGCAGGGAGCGGGGCAGCCCCAGCATTTT. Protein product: CASSLQGAGQPQHF.

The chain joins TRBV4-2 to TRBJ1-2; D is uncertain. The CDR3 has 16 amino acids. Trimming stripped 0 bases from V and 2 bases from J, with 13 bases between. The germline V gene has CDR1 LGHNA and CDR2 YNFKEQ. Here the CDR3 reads CASSQEANSPNYGYTF. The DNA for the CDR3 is TGTGCCAGCAGCCAAGAAGCCAATTCCCCGAACTATGGCTACACCTTC.

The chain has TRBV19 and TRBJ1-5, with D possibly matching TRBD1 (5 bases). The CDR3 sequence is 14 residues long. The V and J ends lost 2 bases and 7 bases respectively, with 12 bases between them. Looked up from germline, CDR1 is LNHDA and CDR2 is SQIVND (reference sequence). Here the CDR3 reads CASSIQGTIQPQHF. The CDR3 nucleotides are TGTGCCAGTAGTATACAGGGAACAATCCAGCCCCAGCATTTT.

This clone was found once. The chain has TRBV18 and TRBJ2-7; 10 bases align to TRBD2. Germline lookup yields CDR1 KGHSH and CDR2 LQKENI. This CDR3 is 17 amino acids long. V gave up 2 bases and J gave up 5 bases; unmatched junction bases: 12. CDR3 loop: CASSPRSLAGVWDEQYF. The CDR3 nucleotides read TGTGCCAGCTCACCAAGGAGTCTAGCGGGAGTCTGGGACGAGCAGTACTTC. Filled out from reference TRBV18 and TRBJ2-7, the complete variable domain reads NAGVMQNPRHLVRRRGQEARLRCSPMKGHSHVYWYRQLPEEGLKFMVYLQKENIIDESGMPKERFSAEFPKEGPSILRIQQVVRGDSAAYFCASSPRSLAGVWDEQYFGPGTRLTVT.

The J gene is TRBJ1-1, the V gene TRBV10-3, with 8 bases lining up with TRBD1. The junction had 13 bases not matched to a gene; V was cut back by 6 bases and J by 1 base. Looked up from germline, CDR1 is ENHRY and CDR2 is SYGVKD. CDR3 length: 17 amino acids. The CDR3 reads CAIRFTGGAGGNTEAFF. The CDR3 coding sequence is TGTGCCATCAGGTTTACAGGGGGGGCCGGAGGGAACACTGAAGCTTTCTTT.

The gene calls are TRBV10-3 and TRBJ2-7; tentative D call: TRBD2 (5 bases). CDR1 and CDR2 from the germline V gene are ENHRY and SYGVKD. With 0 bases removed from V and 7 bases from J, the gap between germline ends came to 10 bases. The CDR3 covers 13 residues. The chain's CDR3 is CAISESLSGEQYF. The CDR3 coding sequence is TGTGCCATCAGTGAGTCACTATCGGGAGAGCAGTACTTC.

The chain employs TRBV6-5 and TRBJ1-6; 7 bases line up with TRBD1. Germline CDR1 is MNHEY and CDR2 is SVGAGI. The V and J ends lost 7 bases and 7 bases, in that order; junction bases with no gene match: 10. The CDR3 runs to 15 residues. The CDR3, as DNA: TGTGCCAGCAACCGGGACAGATGGGCCAATTCACCCCTCCACTTT. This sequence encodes CASNRDRWANSPLHF.

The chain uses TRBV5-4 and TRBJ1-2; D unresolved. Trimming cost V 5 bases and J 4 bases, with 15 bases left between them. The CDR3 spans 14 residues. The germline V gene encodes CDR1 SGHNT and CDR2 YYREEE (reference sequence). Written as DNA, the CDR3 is TGTGCCAGCAGTGATTATCGGAACAGCTATGGCTACACCTTC. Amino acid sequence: CASSDYRNSYGYTF.

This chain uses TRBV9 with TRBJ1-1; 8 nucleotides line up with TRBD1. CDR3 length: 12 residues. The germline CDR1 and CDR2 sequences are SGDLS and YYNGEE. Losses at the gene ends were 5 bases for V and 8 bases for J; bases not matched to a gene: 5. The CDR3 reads CASSVRQGEAFF. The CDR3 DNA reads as TGTGCCAGCAGTGTAAGACAGGGGGAAGCTTTCTTT.

The CDR3 region has the DNA TGCGCCAGCAGCCTATCCTCGGTTGGGCCGCGTAACACTGAAGCTTTCTTT. It yields the protein CASSLSSVGPRNTEAFF. The V gene is TRBV5-1, the J gene TRBJ1-1; the D is unclear. The V gene lost 4 bases and the J gene lost 2 bases, with 21 bases spanning the gap. Germline V lookup: CDR1 SGHRS, CDR2 YFSETQ. The CDR3 is 17 amino acids.

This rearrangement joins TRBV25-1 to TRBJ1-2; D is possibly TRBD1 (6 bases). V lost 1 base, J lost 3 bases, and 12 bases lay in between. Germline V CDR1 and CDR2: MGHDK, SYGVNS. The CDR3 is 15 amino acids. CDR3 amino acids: CASSESGVADYGYTF. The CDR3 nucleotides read TGTGCCAGCAGTGAATCAGGGGTAGCAGACTATGGCTACACCTTC.

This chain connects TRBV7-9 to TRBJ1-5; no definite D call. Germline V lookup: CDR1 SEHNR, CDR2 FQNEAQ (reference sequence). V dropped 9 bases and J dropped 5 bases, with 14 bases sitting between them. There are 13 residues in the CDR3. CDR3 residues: CASTLLQDQPQHF. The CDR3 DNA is TGTGCCAGTACCCTACTGCAGGATCAGCCCCAGCATTTT.

CDR3 bases: TGTGCCAGCAGCCGTTCTAGCGGGGGAGAGACCCAGTACTTC. Protein sequence: CASSRSSGGETQYF. The chain carries TRBV7-2 and TRBJ2-5; 10 bases agree with TRBD2. J gave up 4 bases and V 5 bases, and 4 bases lay outside the gene matches. The CDR3 is 14 residues long. The V gene's germline CDR1 is SGHTA and CDR2 FQGNSA.

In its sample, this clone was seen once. The CDR3: CASSFIPGHLISGANVLTF. The CDR3 DNA follows: TGTGCCAGCAGCTTCATTCCGGGACACTTAATCTCTGGGGCCAACGTCCTGACTTTC. V is TRBV5-4 and J is TRBJ2-6; weak D call: TRBD1 (6 bases). Trimming pared 2 bases from V and 0 bases from J, leaving 18 bases between. The CDR3 is made up of 19 amino acids. In germline, CDR1 is SGHNT, CDR2 YYREEE (reference sequence).

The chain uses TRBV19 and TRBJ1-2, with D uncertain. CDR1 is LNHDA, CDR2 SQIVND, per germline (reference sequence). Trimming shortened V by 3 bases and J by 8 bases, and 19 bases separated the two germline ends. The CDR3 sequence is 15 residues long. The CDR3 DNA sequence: TGTGCCAGTAGTATTGAACCCGGGATACCCTGGGGCTACACCTTC. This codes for CASSIEPGIPWGYTF.

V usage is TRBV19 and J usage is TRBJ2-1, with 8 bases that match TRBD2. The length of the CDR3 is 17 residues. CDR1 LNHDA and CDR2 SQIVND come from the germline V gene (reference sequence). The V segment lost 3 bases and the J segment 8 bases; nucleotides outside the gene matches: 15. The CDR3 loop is CASSIPRAGADRDEQFF. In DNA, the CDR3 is TGTGCCAGTAGTATCCCTAGAGCGGGAGCTGACCGCGATGAGCAGTTCTTC. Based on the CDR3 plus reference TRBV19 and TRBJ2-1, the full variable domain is DGGITQSPKYLFRKEGQNVTLSCEQNLNHDAMYWYRQDPGQGLRLIYYSQIVNDFQKGDIAEGYSVSREKKESFPLTVTSAQKNPTAFYLCASSIPRAGADRDEQFFGPGTRLTVL.

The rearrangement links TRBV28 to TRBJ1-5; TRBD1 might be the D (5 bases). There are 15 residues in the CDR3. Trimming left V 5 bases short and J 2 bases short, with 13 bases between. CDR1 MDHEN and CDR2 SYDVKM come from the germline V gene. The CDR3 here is CASSLRDWGNQPQHF. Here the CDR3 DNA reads TGTGCCAGCAGTCTCAGGGATTGGGGCAATCAGCCCCAGCATTTT.

The CDR3 sequence is CASGLAGGRETQYF. The DNA for the CDR3 is TGTGCCAGCGGGCTAGCGGGAGGCCGGGAGACCCAGTACTTC. This chain joins TRBV7-8 and TRBJ2-5; 11 nucleotides agree with TRBD2. The germline V gene has CDR1 SGHVS and CDR2 FQNEAQ. The CDR3 contains 14 residues. After removal of 8 bases from V and 5 bases from J, the junction contained 7 bases not matched to a gene.

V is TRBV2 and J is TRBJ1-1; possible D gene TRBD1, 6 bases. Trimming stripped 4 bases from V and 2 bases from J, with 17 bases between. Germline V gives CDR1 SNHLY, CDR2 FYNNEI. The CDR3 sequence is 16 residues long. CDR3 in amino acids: CASSVQGPEGNTEAFF. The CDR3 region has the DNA TGTGCCAGCAGTGTACAGGGTCCCGAAGGTAACACTGAAGCTTTCTTT. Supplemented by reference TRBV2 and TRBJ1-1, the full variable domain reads EPEVTQTPSHQVTQMGQEVILRCVPISNHLYFYWYRQILGQKVEFLVSFYNNEISEKSEIFDDQFSVERPDGSNFTLKIRSTKLEDSAMYFCASSVQGPEGNTEAFFGQGTRLTVV.

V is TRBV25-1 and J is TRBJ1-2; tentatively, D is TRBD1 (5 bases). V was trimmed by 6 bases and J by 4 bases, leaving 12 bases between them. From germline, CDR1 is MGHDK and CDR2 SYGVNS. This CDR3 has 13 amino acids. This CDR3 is CASRNGGGYGYTF. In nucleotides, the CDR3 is TGTGCCAGCAGAAATGGGGGGGGCTATGGCTACACCTTC.

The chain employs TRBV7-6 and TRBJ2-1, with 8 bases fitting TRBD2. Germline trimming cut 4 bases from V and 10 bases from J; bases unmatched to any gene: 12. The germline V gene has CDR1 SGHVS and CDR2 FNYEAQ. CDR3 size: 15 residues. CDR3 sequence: CASSSLYSASGEQFF. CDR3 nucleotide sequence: TGTGCCAGCAGCTCCCTTTACTCCGCTAGCGGGGAGCAGTTCTTC.

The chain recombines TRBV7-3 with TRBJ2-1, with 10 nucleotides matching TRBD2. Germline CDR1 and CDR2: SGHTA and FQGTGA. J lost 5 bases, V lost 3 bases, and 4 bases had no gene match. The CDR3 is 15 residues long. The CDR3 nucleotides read TGTGCCAGCAGCTTGCAAGCGGGAGGGAACAATGAGCAGTTCTTC. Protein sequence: CASSLQAGGNNEQFF.